This T cell receptor (beta chain) was profiled in a study of blood T cell repertoires in COVID-19. Across the study: Researchers got acute and convalescent COVID-19 samples from the United States, Italy and Spain.

Patients at the Seattle site were enrolled during active infection and followed longitudinally. Repertoires were generated with immunoSEQ multiplex PCR, while TCRdb's copy carries only in-frame clones and drops some. The sample has a few hundred thousand clones, around 82% seen once. This CDR3 has 15 residues. CDR1 is SGDLS and CDR2 is YYNGEE in the germline V gene. After removal of 3 bases from V and 1 base from J, the junction contained 3 bases not matched to a gene. The sample taken for sequencing was peripheral blood. The source of this sequence is a human donor with COVID-19, enrolled during active disease. The donor label of this sample is uncertain. The chain employs TRBV9 and TRBJ2-3; 9 bases align to TRBD1. The chain's CDR3 is CASSARQGGTDTQYF. In DNA form, the CDR3 reads TGTGCCAGCAGCGCCCGACAGGGGGGCACAGATACGCAGTATTTT.